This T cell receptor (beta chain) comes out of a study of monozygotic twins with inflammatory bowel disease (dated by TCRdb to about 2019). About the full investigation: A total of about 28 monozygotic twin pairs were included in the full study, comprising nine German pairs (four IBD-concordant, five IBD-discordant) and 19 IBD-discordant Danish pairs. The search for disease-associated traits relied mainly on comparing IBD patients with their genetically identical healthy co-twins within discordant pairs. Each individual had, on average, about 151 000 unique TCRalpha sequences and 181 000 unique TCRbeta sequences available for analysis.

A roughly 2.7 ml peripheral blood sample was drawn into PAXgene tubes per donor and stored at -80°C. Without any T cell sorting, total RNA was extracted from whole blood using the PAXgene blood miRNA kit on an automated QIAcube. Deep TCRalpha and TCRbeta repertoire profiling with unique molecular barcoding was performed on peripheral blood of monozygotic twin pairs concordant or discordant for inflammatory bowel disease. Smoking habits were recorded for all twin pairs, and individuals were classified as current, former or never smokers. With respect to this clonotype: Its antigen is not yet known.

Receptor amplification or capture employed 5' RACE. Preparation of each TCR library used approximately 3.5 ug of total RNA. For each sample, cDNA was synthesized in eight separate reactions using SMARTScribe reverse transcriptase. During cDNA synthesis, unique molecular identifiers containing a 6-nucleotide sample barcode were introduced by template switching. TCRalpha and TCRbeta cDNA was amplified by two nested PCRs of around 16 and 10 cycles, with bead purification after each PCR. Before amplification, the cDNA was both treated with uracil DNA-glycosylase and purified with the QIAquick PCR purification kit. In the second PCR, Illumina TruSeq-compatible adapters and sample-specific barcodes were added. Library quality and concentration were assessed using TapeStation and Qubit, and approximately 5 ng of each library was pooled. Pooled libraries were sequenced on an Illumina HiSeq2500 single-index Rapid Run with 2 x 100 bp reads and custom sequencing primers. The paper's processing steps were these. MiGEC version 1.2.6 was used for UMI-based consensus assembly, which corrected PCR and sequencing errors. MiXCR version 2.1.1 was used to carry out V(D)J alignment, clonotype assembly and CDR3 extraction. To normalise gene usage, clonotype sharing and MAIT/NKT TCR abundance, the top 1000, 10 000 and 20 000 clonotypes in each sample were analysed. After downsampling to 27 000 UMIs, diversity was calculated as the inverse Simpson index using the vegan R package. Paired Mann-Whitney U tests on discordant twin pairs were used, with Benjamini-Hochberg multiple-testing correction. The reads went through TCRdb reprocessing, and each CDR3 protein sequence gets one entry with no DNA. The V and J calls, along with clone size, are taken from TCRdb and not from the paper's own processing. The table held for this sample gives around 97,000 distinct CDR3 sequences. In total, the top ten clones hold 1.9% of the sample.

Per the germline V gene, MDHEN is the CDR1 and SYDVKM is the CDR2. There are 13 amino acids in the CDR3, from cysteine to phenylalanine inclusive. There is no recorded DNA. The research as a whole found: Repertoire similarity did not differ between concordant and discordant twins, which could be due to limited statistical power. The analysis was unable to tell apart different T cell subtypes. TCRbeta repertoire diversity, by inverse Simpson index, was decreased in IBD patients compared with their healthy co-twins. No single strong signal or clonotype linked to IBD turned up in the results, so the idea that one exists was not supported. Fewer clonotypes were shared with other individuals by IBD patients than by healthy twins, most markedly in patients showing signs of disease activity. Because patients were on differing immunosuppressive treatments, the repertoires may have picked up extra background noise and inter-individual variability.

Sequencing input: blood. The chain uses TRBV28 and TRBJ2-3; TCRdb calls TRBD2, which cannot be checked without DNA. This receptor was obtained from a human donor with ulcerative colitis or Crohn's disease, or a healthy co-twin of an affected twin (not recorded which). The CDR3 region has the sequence CASRSGRSDTQYF.